The rows below give T cell receptor beta chains drawn from one sample of a study of blood T cell repertoires in COVID-19. Assay used: immunoSEQ multiplex PCR; TCRdb lists only in-frame clones, some missing. Of about 200,000 clones listed, more than 65% are singletons. Sequencing was performed on peripheral blood. The receptor source for this set is a woman older than 75 with acute or convalescent COVID-19. Both conserved end residues are part of each CDR3. Each record gives: clone size, J gene, D gene, V gene, CDR3 DNA, CDR3 protein. A D gene is named only where the DNA matches it firmly. The size of a clone is reported for some rows only, either as once, few or many, or as a class for expanded clones.

. TRBJ2-1 TRBD2 TRBV5-1 TGCGCCAGCAGCGCTGGTCGTGGGAGGGAAAAGCAGTTCTTC CASSAGRGREKQFF
. TRBJ1-1 TRBD1 TRBV18 TGTGCCAGCTCACTCCGACAGGGTAGGGACGTCAGCACTGAAGCTTTCTTT CASSLRQGRDVSTEAFF
. TRBJ2-1 . TRBV7-8 TGTGCCAGCAGCCCCGCCGGACAGTACAATGAGCAGTTCTTC CASSPAGQYNEQFF
. TRBJ2-2 . TRBV4-1 TGCGCCAGCAGCCAGGCTCGGGGAGCCGGGGAGCTGTTTTTT CASSQARGAGELFF
. TRBJ2-3 TRBD1 TRBV3-1/TRBV3-2 TGTGCCAGCAGCGCCGAGGACAGGGGGCCAGATACGCAGTATTTT CASSAEDRGPDTQYF
. TRBJ1-4 . TRBV5-1 TGCGCCAGCAGCGTGACACTTGCAACTAATGAAAAACTGTTTTTT CASSVTLATNEKLFF
few TRBJ1-2 TRBD1 TRBV9 TGTGCCAGCAGCGCGGGACAGAGCTATGGCTACACCTTC CASSAGQSYGYTF
. TRBJ2-1 . TRBV19 TGTGCCAGTAGTATCTCAGTGTTGGACGGGGTGTCGAATGAGCAGTTCTTC CASSISVLDGVSNEQFF
once TRBJ2-3 . TRBV19 TGTGCCAGTCGGGCTAGCGTTCAAGATACGCAGTATTTT CASRASVQDTQYF
few TRBJ2-7 . TRBV4-1 TGCGCCAGCAGCCAAGAAGTGCGGCACTACGAGCAGTACTTC CASSQEVRHYEQYF